This T cell receptor (beta chain) was identified in a study of CD8 T cells in Susac syndrome (dated by TCRdb to between 2018 and 2021). With regard to the full study: Of the Susac syndrome patients who were sequenced, roughly 8 were in clinical remission while six had clinically active disease. Susac syndrome patients were therapy-naive, on corticosteroids (some also receiving IVIg), or on IVIg alone at blood withdrawal. The study used repertoire sequencing to test whether antigen drove CD8+ T cell activation and differentiation in Susac syndrome.

Concerning this clonotype itself: The antigen this receptor binds is unknown. Base-call qualities are not available, and no considerably larger clone is one nucleotide away.

RNA was extracted using the RNeasy kit, and about 0.5 to 1 ug of the RNA was reverse transcribed with random hexamers. The immunoSEQ multiplex PCR assay, covering 54 Vbeta and 13 Jbeta segments, was used to amplify TCR beta CDR3 regions. PCR amplification bias was corrected using a synthetic template baseline for primer optimization and computational correction. As for how the authors treated the data: Only productive sequences were kept, with reads annotated to V, D and J genes according to IMGT and analyzed in immunoSEQ Analyzer. To calculate clonality, Shannon entropy was normalized by log2 of the number of productive unique sequences and then subtracted from one. For each patient and control, public and private clones were evaluated within the 100 most prevalent clones. Clones were defined as Susac-specific if absent from the healthy and MS cohorts, from 900 to 1,300 published viral clones and from other ImmuneACCESS disease sequences. TCRdb applied fastp at Q25 and MiXCR to the public reads, then kept only in-frame beta chains. Merged by CDR3 protein, the rows form single entries marked with the most common genes and DNA. V and J calls and clone size were set by TCRdb, not the authors. The sample data list 210,000 or so distinct CDR3 sequences, and about 94% of these were observed just once. The top ten constitute approximately 0.15% of the sample.

High-throughput TCR beta sequencing profiled peripheral blood CD8+ and CD4+ T cells from healthy donors, Susac syndrome patients and multiple sclerosis patients. The Susac syndrome patients fulfilled recently defined diagnostic criteria for either definite or probable disease. Bulk CD8+ and CD4+ T cells were purified by magnetic negative isolation, while CD8+ TEMRA cells were enriched using FACS. Blood was drawn into EDTA tubes, processed within 24 hours, and PBMCs were isolated by density gradient centrifugation. PBMCs intended for TCR sequencing were cryopreserved in liquid nitrogen and thawed later in a water bath at 37 degrees C. The sorted or isolated CD4+, CD8+ and CD8+ TEMRA cells had a purity of 90% or higher. Findings and caveats that apply to the study as a whole: The number of individuals in the TCR sequencing and HLA analysis was acknowledged as relatively small. No clonal expansion was detected in the CD4+ T cell repertoire of Susac syndrome patients.

CDR3 length: 15 amino acids, cysteine to phenylalanine. Kept here is only the CDR3 DNA, which spans 45 bases and is read in frame from base 1. The germline V gene provides CDR1 SGDLS and CDR2 YYNGEE. Relative to germline, V is 4 bases shorter and J is 10 bases shorter, with 21 bases between their ends. This receptor chain uses TRBV9 and TRBJ2-1, with the D segment identity uncertain. The clonotype originates from a human donor with Susac syndrome. The sequenced sample consisted of CD4+ T cells from PBMCs. The DNA reads TGTGCCAGCAGCCAGACTTTTACGTACAATTTAGAGCAGTTCTTC. This gives the protein CASSQTFTYNLEQFF.